This TCR beta chain was identified during a study of blood T cell repertoires in COVID-19. Study-wide background: The United States, Italy and Spain provided the acute and convalescent COVID-19 samples. PBMCs, B-cell-depleted T cells, or T cells provided the cDNA or gDNA that made up the material.

Across over 20 US areas, participants ranged in age from about 18 to 100 years. Original processing methods: Amplification with reference gene primers provided the estimates of nucleated cell counts. Assay used: immunoSEQ multiplex PCR; TCRdb lists only in-frame clones, some missing. V and J calls and clone size are given by that table; D and trimming were obtained from the DNA. The profile covers a few hundred thousand clones, with about 91% appearing a single time and roughly 2.5% taken by the ten largest. V was shortened by 1 base and J by 7 bases, with 10 bases between the two germline ends. This CDR3 has 13 amino acids. Per the germline V gene, CDR1 is SGHNT and CDR2 is YENEEA.

This receptor was taken from a middle-aged woman with acute COVID-19. V and J are TRBV11-3 and TRBJ1-2; a weak D match, TRBD1 (6 bases). Sequencing input: PBMCs or T cells enriched from blood (not recorded which). Written as DNA, the CDR3 is TGTGCCAGCAGCTTAGCTACAGGGCTTGGCTACACCTTC. It codes for CASSLATGLGYTF.